What follows is one T cell receptor (beta chain) and its context. The antigen is unknown. The data derive from a study of OX40 agonist ivuxolimab in advanced cancers. The study, taken as a whole, reports: Blood T cells, both CD4+ and CD8+, expanded clonally by week 6 at 0.1 to 3.0 mg/kg.

The CDR3 is 12 residues long. The V end lost 4 bases, the J end lost 7 bases, and 10 bases lay between the germline ends. Germline V CDR1 and CDR2: SGHNT, YENEEA. Here immunoSEQ multiplex PCR was the method, and the copy in TCRdb shows in-frame clones only, minus some. The table has tens of thousands of clones, 60% to 80% seen once; the top ten hold about 25%. This TCR came from an adult with an advanced solid tumor such as melanoma, head and neck, liver or kidney cancer. The specimen was CD4+ or CD8+ T cells sorted from blood, collected in a trial of the OX40 agonist ivuxolimab. This chain links TRBV11-3 with TRBJ1-1; D is undetermined. The CDR3: CASSSGVGEAFF. In DNA form, the CDR3 reads TGTGCCAGCAGCTCTGGGGTGGGTGAAGCTTTCTTT.